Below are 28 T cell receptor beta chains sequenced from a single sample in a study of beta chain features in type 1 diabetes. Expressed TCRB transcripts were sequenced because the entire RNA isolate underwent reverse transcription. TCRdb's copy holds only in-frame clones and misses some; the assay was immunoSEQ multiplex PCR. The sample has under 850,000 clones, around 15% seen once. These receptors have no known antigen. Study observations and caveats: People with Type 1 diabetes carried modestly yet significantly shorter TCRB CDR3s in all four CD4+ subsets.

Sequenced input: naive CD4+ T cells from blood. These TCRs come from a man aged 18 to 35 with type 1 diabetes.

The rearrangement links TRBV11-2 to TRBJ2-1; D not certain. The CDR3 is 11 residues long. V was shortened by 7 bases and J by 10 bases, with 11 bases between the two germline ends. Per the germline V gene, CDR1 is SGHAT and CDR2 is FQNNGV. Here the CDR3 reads CASTTESEQFF. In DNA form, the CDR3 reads TGTGCCAGCACCACAGAGAGCGAGCAGTTCTTC.

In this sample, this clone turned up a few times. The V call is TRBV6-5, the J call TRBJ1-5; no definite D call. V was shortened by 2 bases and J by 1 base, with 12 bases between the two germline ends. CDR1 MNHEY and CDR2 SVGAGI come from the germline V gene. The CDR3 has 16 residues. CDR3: CASSYKTPGSNQPQHF. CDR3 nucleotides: TGTGCCAGCAGTTACAAGACACCCGGGAGCAATCAGCCCCAGCATTTT.

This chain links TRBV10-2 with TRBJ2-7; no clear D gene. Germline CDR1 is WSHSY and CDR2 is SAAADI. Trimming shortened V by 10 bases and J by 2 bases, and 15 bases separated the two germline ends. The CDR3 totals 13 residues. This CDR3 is CATQSSGAYEQYF. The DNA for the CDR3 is TGCGCCACCCAGAGTTCAGGAGCCTACGAGCAGTACTTC.

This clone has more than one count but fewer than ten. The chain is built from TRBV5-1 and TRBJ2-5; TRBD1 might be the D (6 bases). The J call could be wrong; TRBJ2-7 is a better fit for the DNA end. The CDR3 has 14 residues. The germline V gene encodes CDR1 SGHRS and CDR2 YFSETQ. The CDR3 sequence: CASSPDRDPYEQYF. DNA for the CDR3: TGCGCCAGCAGCCCGGACAGAGATCCCTACGAGCAGTACTTC.

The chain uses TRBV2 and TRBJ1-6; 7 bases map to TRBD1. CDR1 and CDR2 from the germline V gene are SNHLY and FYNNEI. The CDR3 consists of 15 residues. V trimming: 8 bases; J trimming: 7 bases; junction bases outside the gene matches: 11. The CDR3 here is CASSGPQGWNSPLHF. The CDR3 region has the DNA TGTGCCAGCTCTGGTCCACAGGGGTGGAATTCACCCCTCCACTTT.

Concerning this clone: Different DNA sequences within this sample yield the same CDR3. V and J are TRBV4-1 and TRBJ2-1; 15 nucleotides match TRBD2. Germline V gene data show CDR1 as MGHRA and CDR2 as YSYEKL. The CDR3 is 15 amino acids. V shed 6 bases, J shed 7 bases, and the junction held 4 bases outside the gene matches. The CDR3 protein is CASSRTSGGANEQFF. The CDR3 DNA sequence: TGCGCCAGCAGTAGGACTAGCGGGGGGGCTAATGAGCAGTTCTTC.

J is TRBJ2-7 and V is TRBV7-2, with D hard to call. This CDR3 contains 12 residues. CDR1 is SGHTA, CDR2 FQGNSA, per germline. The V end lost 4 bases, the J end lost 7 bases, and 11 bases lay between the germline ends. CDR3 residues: CASSSYMGEQYF. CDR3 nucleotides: TGTGCCAGCAGCTCCTACATGGGAGAGCAGTACTTC. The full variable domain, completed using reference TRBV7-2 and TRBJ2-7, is GAGVSQSPSNKVTEKGKDVELRCDPISGHTALYWYRQSLGQGLEFLIYFQGNSAPDKSGLPSDRFSAERTGGSVSTLTIQRTQQEDSAVYLCASSSYMGEQYFGPGTRLTVT.

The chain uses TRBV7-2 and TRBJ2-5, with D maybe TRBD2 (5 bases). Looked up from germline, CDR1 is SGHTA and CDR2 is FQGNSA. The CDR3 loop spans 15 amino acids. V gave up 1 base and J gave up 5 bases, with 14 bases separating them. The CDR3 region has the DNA TGTGCCAGCAGCTTAGGAGGCGGCCGAGGGGAGACCCAGTACTTC. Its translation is CASSLGGGRGETQYF.

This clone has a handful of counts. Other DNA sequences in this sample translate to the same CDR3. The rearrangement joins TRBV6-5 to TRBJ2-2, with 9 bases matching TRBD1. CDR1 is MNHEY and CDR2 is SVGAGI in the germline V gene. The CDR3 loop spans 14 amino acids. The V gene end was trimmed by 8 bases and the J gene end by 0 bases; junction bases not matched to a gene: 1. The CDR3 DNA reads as TGTGCCAGCCGACAGGGGGCGAACACCGGGGAGCTGTTTTTT. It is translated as CASRQGANTGELFF.

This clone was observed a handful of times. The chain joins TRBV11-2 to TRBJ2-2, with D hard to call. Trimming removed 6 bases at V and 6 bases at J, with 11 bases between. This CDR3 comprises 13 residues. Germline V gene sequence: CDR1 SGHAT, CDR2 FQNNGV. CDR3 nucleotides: TGTGCCAGCAGGAACCAGGTACCCGGGGAGCTGTTTTTT. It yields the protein CASRNQVPGELFF.

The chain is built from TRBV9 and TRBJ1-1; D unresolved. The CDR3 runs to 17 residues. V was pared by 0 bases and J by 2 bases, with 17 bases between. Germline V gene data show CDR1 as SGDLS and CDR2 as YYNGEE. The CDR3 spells CASSVGPSGGGNTEAFF. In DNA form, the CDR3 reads TGTGCCAGCAGCGTAGGCCCGTCGGGAGGTGGCAACACTGAAGCTTTCTTT.

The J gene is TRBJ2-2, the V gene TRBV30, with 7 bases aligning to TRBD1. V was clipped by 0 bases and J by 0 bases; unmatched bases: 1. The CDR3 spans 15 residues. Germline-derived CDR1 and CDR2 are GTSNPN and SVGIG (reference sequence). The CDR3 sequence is CAWSVGTANTGELFF. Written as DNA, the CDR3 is TGTGCCTGGAGTGTGGGGACAGCGAACACCGGGGAGCTGTTTTTT.

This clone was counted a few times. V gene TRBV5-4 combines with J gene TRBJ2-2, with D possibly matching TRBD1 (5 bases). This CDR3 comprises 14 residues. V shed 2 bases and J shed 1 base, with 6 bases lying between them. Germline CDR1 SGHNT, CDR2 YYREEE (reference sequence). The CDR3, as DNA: TGTGCCAGCAGCTTTGACAGGAACACCGGGGAGCTGTTTTTT. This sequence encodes CASSFDRNTGELFF.

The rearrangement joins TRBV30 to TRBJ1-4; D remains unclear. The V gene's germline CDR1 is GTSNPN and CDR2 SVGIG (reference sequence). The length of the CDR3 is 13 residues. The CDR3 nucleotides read TGTGCATCTCAAGGGCAGACTAATGAAAAACTGTTTTTT. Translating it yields CASQGQTNEKLFF.

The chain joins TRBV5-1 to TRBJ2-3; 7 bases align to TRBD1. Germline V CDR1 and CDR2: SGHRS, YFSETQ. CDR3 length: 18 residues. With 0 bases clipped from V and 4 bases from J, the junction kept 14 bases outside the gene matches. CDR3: CASSLGAGGPSLPDTQYF. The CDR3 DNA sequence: TGCGCCAGCAGCTTGGGGGCAGGGGGTCCCTCCCTTCCAGATACGCAGTATTTT.

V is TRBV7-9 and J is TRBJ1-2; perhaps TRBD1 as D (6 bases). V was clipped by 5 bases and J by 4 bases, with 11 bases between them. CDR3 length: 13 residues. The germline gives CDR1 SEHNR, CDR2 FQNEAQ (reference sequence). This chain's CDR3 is CASSTQQGYGYTF. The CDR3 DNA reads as TGTGCCAGCAGCACCCAACAGGGCTATGGCTACACCTTC.

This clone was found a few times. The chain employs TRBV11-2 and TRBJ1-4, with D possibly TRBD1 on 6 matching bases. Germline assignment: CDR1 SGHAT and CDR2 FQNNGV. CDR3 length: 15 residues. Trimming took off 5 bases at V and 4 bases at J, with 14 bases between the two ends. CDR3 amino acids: CASSNREGLNEKLFF. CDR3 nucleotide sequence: TGTGCCAGCAGCAACAGGGAGGGACTTAATGAAAAACTGTTTTTT. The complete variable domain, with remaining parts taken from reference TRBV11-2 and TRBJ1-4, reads EAGVAQSPRYKIIEKRQSVAFWCNPISGHATLYWYQQILGQGPKLLIQFQNNGVVDDSQLPKDRFSAERLKGVDSTLKIQPAKLEDSAVYLCASSNREGLNEKLFFGSGTQLSVL.

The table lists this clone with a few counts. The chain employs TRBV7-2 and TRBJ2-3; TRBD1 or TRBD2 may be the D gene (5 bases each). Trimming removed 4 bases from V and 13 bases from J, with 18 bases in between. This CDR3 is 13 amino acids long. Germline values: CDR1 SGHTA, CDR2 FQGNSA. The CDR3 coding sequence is TGTGCCAGCAGCTCCGGGACGGCTACGATGGAGTATTTT. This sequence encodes CASSSGTATMEYF. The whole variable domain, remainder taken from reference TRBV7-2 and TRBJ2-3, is GAGVSQSPSNKVTEKGKDVELRCDPISGHTALYWYRQSLGQGLEFLIYFQGNSAPDKSGLPSDRFSAERTGGSVSTLTIQRTQQEDSAVYLCASSSGTATMEYFGPGTRLTVL.

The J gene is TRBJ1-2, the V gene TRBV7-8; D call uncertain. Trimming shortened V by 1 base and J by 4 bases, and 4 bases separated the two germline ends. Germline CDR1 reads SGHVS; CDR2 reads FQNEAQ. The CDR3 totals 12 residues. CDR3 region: CASSLGPYGYTF. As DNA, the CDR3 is TGTGCCAGCAGCTTAGGTCCCTATGGCTACACCTTC. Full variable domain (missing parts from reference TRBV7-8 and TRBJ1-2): GAGVSQSPRYKVAKRGQDVALRCDPISGHVSLFWYQQALGQGPEFLTYFQNEAQLDKSGLPSDRFFAERPEGSVSTLKIQRTQQEDSAVYLCASSLGPYGYTFGSGTRLTVV.

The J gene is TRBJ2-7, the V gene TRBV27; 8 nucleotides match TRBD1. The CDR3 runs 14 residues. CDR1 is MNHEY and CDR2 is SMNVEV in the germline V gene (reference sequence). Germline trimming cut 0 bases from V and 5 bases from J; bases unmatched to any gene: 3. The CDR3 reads CASSLSDRVDEQYF. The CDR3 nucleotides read TGTGCCAGCAGTTTATCGGACAGGGTCGACGAGCAGTACTTC.

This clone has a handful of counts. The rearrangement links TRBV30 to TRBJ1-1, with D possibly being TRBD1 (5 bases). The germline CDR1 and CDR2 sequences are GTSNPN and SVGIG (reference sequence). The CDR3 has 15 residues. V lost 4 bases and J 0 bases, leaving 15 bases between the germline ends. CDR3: CAWNSPGGLNTEAFF. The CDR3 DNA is TGTGCCTGGAATTCCCCGGGGGGATTGAACACTGAAGCTTTCTTT.

CDR3 coding DNA: TGTGCCAGCAGCCAAGATAACGGGAATGAGCAGTTCTTC. Its protein is CASSQDNGNEQFF. The V gene is TRBV4-2, the J gene TRBJ2-1, with D hard to call. The CDR3 sequence is 13 residues long. V shed 0 bases and J shed 7 bases, with 7 bases lying between them. Germline CDR1 LGHNA, CDR2 YNFKEQ.

The CDR3 DNA sequence: TGCGCCAGCAGCACCACAGGTTTCTACGAGCAGTACTTC. Amino acid sequence: CASSTTGFYEQYF. This chain uses TRBV4-1 with TRBJ2-5, with D perhaps TRBD1 (5 bases). The DNA end is more similar to TRBJ2-7, so the J call may be wrong. This CDR3 comprises 13 residues. Germline loops: CDR1 MGHRA, CDR2 YSYEKL.

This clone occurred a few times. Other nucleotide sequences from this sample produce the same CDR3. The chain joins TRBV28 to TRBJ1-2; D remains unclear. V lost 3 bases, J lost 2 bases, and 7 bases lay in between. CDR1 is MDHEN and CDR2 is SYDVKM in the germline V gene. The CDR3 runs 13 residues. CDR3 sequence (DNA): TGTGCCAGCAGTTTGTCGGGGAACTATGGCTACACCTTC. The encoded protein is CASSLSGNYGYTF.

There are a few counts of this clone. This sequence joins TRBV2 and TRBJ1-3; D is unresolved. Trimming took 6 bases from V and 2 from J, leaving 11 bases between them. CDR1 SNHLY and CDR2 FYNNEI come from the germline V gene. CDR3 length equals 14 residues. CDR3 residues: CASRDRAAGNTIYF. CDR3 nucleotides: TGTGCCAGCAGGGACCGGGCTGCTGGAAACACCATATATTTT.

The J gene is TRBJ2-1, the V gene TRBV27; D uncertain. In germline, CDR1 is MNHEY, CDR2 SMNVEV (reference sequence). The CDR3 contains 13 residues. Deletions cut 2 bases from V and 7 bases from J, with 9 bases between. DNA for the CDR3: TGTGCCAGCAGTTTAACACCCTGGAATGAGCAGTTCTTC. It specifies CASSLTPWNEQFF.

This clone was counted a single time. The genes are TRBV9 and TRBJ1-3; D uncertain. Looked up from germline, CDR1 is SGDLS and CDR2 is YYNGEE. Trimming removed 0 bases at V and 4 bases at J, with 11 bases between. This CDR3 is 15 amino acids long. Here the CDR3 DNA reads TGTGCCAGCAGCGTAGACTCGTCAACGGGAAACACCATATATTTT. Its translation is CASSVDSSTGNTIYF. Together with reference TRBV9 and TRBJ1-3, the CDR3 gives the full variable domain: DSGVTQTPKHLITATGQRVTLRCSPRSGDLSVYWYQQSLDQGLQFLIQYYNGEERAKGNILERFSAQQFPDLHSELNLSSLELGDSALYFCASSVDSSTGNTIYFGEGSWLTVV.

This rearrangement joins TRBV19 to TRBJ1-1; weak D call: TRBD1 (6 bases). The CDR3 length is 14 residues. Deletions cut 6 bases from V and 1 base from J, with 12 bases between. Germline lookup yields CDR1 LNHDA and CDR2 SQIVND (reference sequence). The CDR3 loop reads CASSWTEENTEAFF. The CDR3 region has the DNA TGTGCCAGTAGCTGGACAGAAGAGAACACTGAAGCTTTCTTT.